The present T cell receptor (beta chain) was sequenced within a study of blood T cell repertoires in COVID-19. Whole-study context: The study drew acute and convalescent COVID-19 samples from the United States, Italy and Spain. PBMCs, B-cell-depleted T cells, or T cells were the source of the cDNA or gDNA that made up the material.

V lost 0 bases and J 8 bases, leaving 20 bases between the germline ends. This CDR3 is 17 amino acids long. CDR1 and CDR2 from the germline V gene are MGHRA and YSYEKL. In the authors' methods: Cell counts per sample came from amplifying reference gene primers. Assay: immunoSEQ multiplex PCR; the TCRdb copy retains only in-frame clones and omits some. D and trimming come from the DNA, and the V and J calls and clone size come from that table. This table has tens of thousands of clones, around 88% appearing once. The sequence derives from a woman of 80 years or more with active or convalescent COVID-19. The chain links TRBV4-1 to TRBJ2-1; a weak D match, TRBD2 (6 bases). Sequenced: peripheral blood. CDR3: CASSQDRRRGVDDEQFF. DNA of the CDR3: TGCGCCAGCAGCCAAGACAGGAGGAGGGGTGTCGACGATGAGCAGTTCTTC.